The 8 T cell receptor beta chains below all came from one sample that was sequenced in a study of graft-versus-host responses after intestinal transplantation. Produced via immunoSEQ multiplex PCR; TCRdb's table is partial and in-frame only. The repertoire holds approximately 21,000 clones, roughly two fifths seen once, with over 1.1% in the top ten. Plating of about 200,000 CFSE-labeled responder cells was done together with about 200,000 irradiated, violet-dye-labeled stimulator cells. Sequenced here: alloreactive CD8+ T cells from a mixed lymphocyte reaction culture, sampled before transplantation. Subset in this sample: CFSE-low proliferating T cells sorted from roughly 6-day pre-transplant mixed lymphocyte reaction (GvH or HvG direction). The origin of the receptors is a human patient who was an organ donor for intestinal transplantation.

The rearrangement joins TRBV18 to TRBJ2-3, with no clear D. Germline V lookup: CDR1 KGHSH, CDR2 LQKENI. The V end lost 3 bases, the J end lost 7 bases, and 17 bases lay between the germline ends. This CDR3 region has 15 residues. The CDR3 here is CASSPTSSFLNTQYF. Here the CDR3 DNA reads TGTGCCAGCTCACCGACATCGTCATTCCTGAATACGCAGTATTTT.

This chain uses TRBV27 with TRBJ2-7; D perhaps matches TRBD1 (5 bases). The CDR3 length is 14 residues. V gave up 2 bases and J gave up 4 bases, with 12 bases separating them. Germline lookup yields CDR1 MNHEY and CDR2 SMNVEV (reference sequence). The CDR3 here is CASSLQVGAYEQYF. CDR3 bases: TGTGCCAGCAGTTTACAGGTAGGGGCTTACGAGCAGTACTTC.

This clone was counted only a few times. The chain has TRBV11-3 and TRBJ2-7; 7 bases are shared with TRBD2. Germline V lookup: CDR1 SGHNT, CDR2 YENEEA. This CDR3 region has 12 residues. With 5 bases clipped from V and 8 bases from J, the junction kept 6 bases outside the gene matches. The CDR3 sequence is CASSPRRGKQYF. Here the CDR3 DNA reads TGTGCCAGCAGCCCACGGCGGGGGAAGCAGTACTTC.

This rearrangement joins TRBV21-1 to TRBJ2-7; the DNA was not used to check the table's D call, TRBD2. TRBV21-1 is assigned pseudogene status. The CDR3 spans 14 residues. The CDR3, as DNA: TGTGCCAGCAGTAAACTAGCGGGGCATTACGCGCAGTACTTC. This gives the protein CASSKLAGHYAQYF.

The chain combines TRBV6-8 with TRBJ2-1, with 8 nucleotides matching TRBD2. Per germline, CDR1 MNHGY and CDR2 SAAAGT. This CDR3 is built from 16 residues. Trimming took 2 bases from V and 5 from J; bases not matched to a gene: 8. DNA for the CDR3: TGTGCCAGCAGTTACCCTCGCGGGAGGAGGAACAATGAGCAGTTCTTC. Its protein product is CASSYPRGRRNNEQFF.

This rearrangement joins TRBV2 to TRBJ2-5; D perhaps matches TRBD1 (6 bases). Trimming removed 1 base from V and 5 bases from J, with 11 bases in between. Per germline, CDR1 SNHLY and CDR2 FYNNEI. This CDR3 spans 14 amino acids. The CDR3 coding sequence is TGTGCCAGCAGTGAAGGGACAGTCGAGGAGACCCAGTACTTC. This translates into CASSEGTVEETQYF.

The gene calls are TRBV6-1 and TRBJ2-7; D is possibly TRBD1 (6 bases). Trimming removed 5 bases from V and 0 bases from J, with 8 bases in between. Germline V gene lookup returns CDR1 MNHNS and CDR2 SASEGT. This CDR3 region has 13 residues. The CDR3 region is CASSWDNSYEQYF. The DNA of the CDR3 is TGTGCCAGCAGTTGGGACAACTCCTACGAGCAGTACTTC.

In its sample, this clone ranks as medium-sized (0.01 to 0.1%). CDR3 nucleotide sequence: TGTGCCAGCAGCTCCTCGGGATCCCTCGTCGAGCAGTACTTC. Encoded protein: CASSSSGSLVEQYF. V usage is TRBV7-9 and J usage is TRBJ2-7, with D possibly being TRBD2 (5 bases). The CDR3 is made up of 14 amino acids. V lost 4 bases and J lost 6, with 16 bases in between. Germline loops: CDR1 SEHNR, CDR2 FQNEAQ (reference sequence).